This TCR beta chain appears in the sequencing data of a study of blood T cell repertoires in COVID-19 (dated by TCRdb to 2019 to 2021). In terms of the full investigation: Samples covering the acute and convalescent phases of COVID-19 were provided by collaborators in the United States, Italy and Spain. The material from the prospective study consisted of cDNA or gDNA derived from T cells, B-cell-depleted T cells, or PBMCs. Subjects who had been exposed to COVID-19, were actively infected with it, or had recovered from it provided the deeply sampled blood TCRbeta repertoires that made up the dataset. A freely available public database, intended as a resource for researchers studying the immune response to SARS-CoV-2, is where the repertoires were released. The samples were drawn from the first 160 participants of the ongoing ImmuneRACE study and from some 1,300 subjects provided by 6 global collaborators. The sample metadata nearly always contained a de-identified subject ID, COVID-19 status, age in years and sex. Where available, HLA class I and class II types were obtained from metadata supplied by the sample provider rather than from assay-based typing. The full study reports these points: How much clinical and demographic metadata was included differed by source and by participant, and the metadata was provided uncurated.

TCRbeta CDR3 regions were amplified from genomic DNA by means of the immunoSEQ Assay, a bias-controlled multiplex PCR. On the authors' methods: Within the assay, amplification of reference gene primers was used to estimate how many nucleated cells each sample contained. To quantify the absolute abundance of each unique TCRbeta CDR3 rearrangement, sequence reads were collapsed and filtered. For each sample, productive Simpson clonality was calculated as the square root of Simpson's diversity index across productive rearrangements. Entries here come from immuneACCESS through TCRdb and include only in-frame sequences with V and J called. Some clones fail to appear in such tables; in the studies checked, an unresolved V gene covers under half of the shortfall, and the cause of the remainder is unknown. V, J and clone size were drawn from that table, and D and trimming were deduced from the DNA. The sample table contains almost 200,000 clones; only one count was recorded for roughly 90% of them. Clones ranked in the top ten supply 0.65% to 0.95% of the sample.

In regard to this clone: This receptor's antigen is unknown. Base qualities are not recorded, but no much larger clone differs from it by a single base.

Whole blood was collected in K2EDTA tubes by collaborating institutions according to the institutions' own protocols. For TCRbeta analysis, collaborators shipped samples in one of three forms: frozen whole blood, isolated PBMCs, or DNA extracted from either of those sample types. The CDR3 contains 16 residues, cysteine and phenylalanine counted. Only CDR3 DNA is held: 48 bases, read in frame from base 1. The germline V gene gives CDR1 as SGHVS and CDR2 as FNYEAQ. Trimming takes 1 base off V and 3 bases off J; junction bases not matched to a gene: 6. The sequenced sample was peripheral blood. Here the chain combines TRBV7-6 and TRBJ2-7; TRBD1 lines up with 10 middle nucleotides. The clonotype originates from a woman in her 70s with acute or convalescent COVID-19. CDR3 protein: CASSLGAGTGVYEQYF. In nucleotides, the sequence is TGTGCCAGCAGCTTAGGGGCCGGGACAGGGGTCTACGAGCAGTACTTC.